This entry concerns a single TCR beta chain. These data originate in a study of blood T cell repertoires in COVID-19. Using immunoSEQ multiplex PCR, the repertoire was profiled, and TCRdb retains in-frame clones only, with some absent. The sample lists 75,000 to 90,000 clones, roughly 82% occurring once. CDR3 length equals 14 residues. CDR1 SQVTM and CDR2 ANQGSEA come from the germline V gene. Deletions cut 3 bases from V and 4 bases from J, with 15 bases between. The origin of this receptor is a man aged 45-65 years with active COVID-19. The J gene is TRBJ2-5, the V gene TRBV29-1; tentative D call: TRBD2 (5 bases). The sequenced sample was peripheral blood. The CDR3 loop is CSVDGVPSGETQYF. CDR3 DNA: TGCAGCGTTGACGGGGTTCCCTCGGGAGAGACCCAGTACTTC.